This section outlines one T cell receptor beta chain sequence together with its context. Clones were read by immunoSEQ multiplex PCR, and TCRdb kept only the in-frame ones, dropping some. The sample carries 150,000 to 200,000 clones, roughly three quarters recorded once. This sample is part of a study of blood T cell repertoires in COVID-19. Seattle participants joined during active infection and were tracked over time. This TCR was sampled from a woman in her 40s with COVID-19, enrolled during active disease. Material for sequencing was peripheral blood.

The CDR3 sequence is CASSFFSGGREDYEQYF. CDR3 DNA: TGTGCCAGCAGCTTTTTTAGTGGTGGGAGGGAGGACTACGAGCAGTACTTC. The chain links TRBV5-5 to TRBJ2-7; 7 bases agree with TRBD2. Germline V lookup: CDR1 SGHKS, CDR2 YYEKEE (reference sequence). The V and J ends lost 2 bases and 3 bases, in that order; junction bases with no gene match: 14. The CDR3 runs 17 residues.